These 15 T cell receptor beta chains originate from one sample sequenced in a study of PD-1 blockade in classical Hodgkin lymphoma. TCRdb's copy holds only in-frame clones and misses some; the assay was immunoSEQ multiplex PCR. The table has about 46,000 clones, approximately 76% seen once. Time point meaning: cycle 4 day 1 (C4D1), after 5 to 7 weeks of nivolumab. All the patients suffered relapse after autologous stem cell transplantation, and brentuximab vedotin exposure differed. The source was peripheral blood mononuclear cells (PBMCs), collected before the fourth cycle of nivolumab. The receptors were gathered from a human donor with classical Hodgkin lymphoma.

The V call is TRBV7-8, the J call TRBJ1-2; no firm D call. Germline V gene data show CDR1 as SGHVS and CDR2 as FQNEAQ. The ends were cut back, 1 base at V and 7 bases at J, with 10 bases in the middle. The CDR3 sequence is 13 residues long. The CDR3 DNA reads as TGTGCCAGCAGCTTAGAGGCTGGGATTGGCTACACCTTC. Translated, it gives CASSLEAGIGYTF.

The genes are TRBV5-1 and TRBJ2-5, with D perhaps matching TRBD1 (6 bases). Trimming removed 9 bases from V and 2 bases from J, with 11 bases in between. Germline V gene sequence: CDR1 SGHRS, CDR2 YFSETQ. This CDR3 region has 12 residues. The CDR3 nucleotides are TGCGCCACCACAGACAGGCAAGAGACCCAGTACTTC. Translation gives CATTDRQETQYF.

The chain has TRBV11-2 and TRBJ2-1; TRBD1 is a possible D gene (5 bases). The V gene lost 5 bases and the J gene lost 0 bases, with 11 bases spanning the gap. CDR1 SGHAT and CDR2 FQNNGV come from the germline V gene. The CDR3 extends over 15 amino acids. CDR3 DNA: TGTGCCAGCAGCACAACCAGGGACTCCTACAATGAGCAGTTCTTC. Residues: CASSTTRDSYNEQFF.

The rearrangement uses TRBV28 and TRBJ1-2; D call uncertain. V dropped 4 bases and J dropped 8 bases, with 11 bases sitting between them. Germline V lookup: CDR1 MDHEN, CDR2 SYDVKM. This CDR3 spans 12 amino acids. CDR3 bases: TGTGCCAGCAGTTCACAACCGGGAGGCTACACCTTC. It yields the protein CASSSQPGGYTF.

This clone was observed a few times. The chain couples TRBV6-5 to TRBJ2-1, with D unclear. Germline CDR1 MNHEY, CDR2 SVGAGI. V was trimmed by 4 bases and J by 3 bases, leaving 13 bases between them. There are 15 residues in the CDR3. CDR3 in amino acids: CASSLRTSGYNEQFF. The DNA of the CDR3 is TGTGCCAGCAGTTTAAGAACATCGGGCTACAATGAGCAGTTCTTC.

This chain uses TRBV7-9 with TRBJ1-1, with D hard to call. The V end lost 5 bases, the J end lost 4 bases, and 14 bases lay between the germline ends. The CDR3 contains 14 residues. CDR1 and CDR2 from the germline V gene are SEHNR and FQNEAQ (reference sequence). CDR3 in DNA: TGTGCCAGCAGCCATACCGACGGTTTCACTGAAGCTTTCTTT. Residues: CASSHTDGFTEAFF.

CDR3 loop: CASSLARTGYTEAFF. The DNA for the CDR3 is TGTGCCAGCAGCTTGGCCAGGACGGGGTACACTGAAGCTTTCTTT. V is TRBV5-4 and J is TRBJ1-1; no firm D call. V was pared by 0 bases and J by 3 bases, with 12 bases between. CDR1 SGHNT and CDR2 YYREEE come from the germline V gene (reference sequence). This CDR3 comprises 15 residues.

V and J are TRBV10-3 and TRBJ1-2; D not certain. V was clipped by 7 bases and J by 2 bases, with 14 bases between them. Germline V lookup: CDR1 ENHRY, CDR2 SYGVKD. The CDR3 sequence is 14 residues long. In DNA, the CDR3 is TGTGCCATCACCAAGGATTACGCGAACTATGGCTACACCTTC. This gives the protein CAITKDYANYGYTF.

The V and J genes are TRBV5-6 and TRBJ2-1; 7 nucleotides agree with TRBD1. This CDR3 is built from 15 residues. Germline trimming cut 4 bases from V and 8 bases from J; bases unmatched to any gene: 12. The germline CDR1 and CDR2 sequences are SGHDT and YYEEEE. The CDR3 here is CASSRAFTGVDEQFF. CDR3 DNA: TGTGCCAGCAGCAGGGCCTTCACAGGGGTGGATGAGCAGTTCTTC.

This chain connects TRBV29-1 to TRBJ2-7; a weak D match, TRBD1 (5 bases). V gave up 0 bases and J gave up 7 bases, with 16 bases separating them. The CDR3 has 14 amino acids. Germline assignment: CDR1 SQVTM and CDR2 ANQGSEA. As DNA, the CDR3 is TGCAGCGTTGAAGAATCAGGGCGCCGTATAGAGCAGTACTTC. It yields the protein CSVEESGRRIEQYF.

The rearrangement uses TRBV7-3 and TRBJ2-1; the match to TRBD2 covers 11 bases. The CDR3 is 15 residues long. The junction had 2 bases not matched to a gene; V was cut back by 4 bases and J by 3 bases. Looked up from germline, CDR1 is SGHTA and CDR2 is FQGTGA. The CDR3, as DNA: TGTGCCAGCAGCTCACTAGCGGGAGTCTACAATGAGCAGTTCTTC. Amino acid sequence: CASSSLAGVYNEQFF.

This clone was counted only a few times. This chain joins TRBV6-5 and TRBJ2-2; D is possibly TRBD2 (5 bases). Germline V gene data show CDR1 as MNHEY and CDR2 as SVGAGI. V was shortened by 6 bases and J by 5 bases, with 7 bases between the two germline ends. This CDR3 contains 12 residues. The CDR3 sequence is CASSRRTGELFF. The CDR3, as DNA: TGTGCCAGCAGCCGGAGGACCGGGGAGCTGTTTTTT.

V is TRBV28 and J is TRBJ1-2; D not certain. Germline V gene sequence: CDR1 MDHEN, CDR2 SYDVKM. The CDR3 has 13 residues. V was clipped by 5 bases and J by 2 bases, with 9 bases between them. The CDR3 loop is CASSPSPNYGYTF. CDR3 DNA sequence: TGTGCCAGCAGTCCTTCCCCCAACTATGGCTACACCTTC.

CDR3 coding DNA: TGTGCCAGCAGCTTTTCCGGGCTGAACACTGAAGCTTTCTTT. It yields the protein CASSFSGLNTEAFF. The gene calls are TRBV11-3 and TRBJ1-1; the D is unclear. This CDR3 has 14 residues. CDR1 and CDR2 from the germline V gene are SGHNT and YENEEA. V lost 3 bases and J lost 0, with 8 bases in between.

This sequence joins TRBV2 and TRBJ1-4, with D tentatively TRBD1 (6 bases). V was trimmed by 4 bases and J by 7 bases, leaving 16 bases between them. This CDR3 contains 15 residues. Germline-derived CDR1 and CDR2 are SNHLY and FYNNEI. CDR3 in DNA: TGTGCCAGCAGTGGAGGTAGCACAGGGAGTGAAAAACTGTTTTTT. The encoded protein is CASSGGSTGSEKLFF.